This T cell receptor (beta chain) emerged from a study of OX40 agonist ivuxolimab in advanced cancers. With 2 bases clipped from V and 8 bases from J, the junction kept 6 bases outside the gene matches. The length of the CDR3 is 14 residues. CDR1 and CDR2 from the germline V gene are WNHNN and SYGVQD (reference sequence). TCRdb's table, derived via immunoSEQ multiplex PCR, lists solely in-frame clones and lacks some. The sample has over 100,000 clones, about nine tenths seen once; the top ten hold roughly 0.99%. This rearrangement joins TRBV10-1 to TRBJ2-1, with TRBD1 identical over 7 bases. This receptor was taken from an adult with an advanced solid tumor such as melanoma, head and neck, liver or kidney cancer. Sequenced material: CD4+ or CD8+ T cells sorted from blood, taken in a trial of the OX40 agonist ivuxolimab. The CDR3 sequence is CASSEAIGGYEQFF. As DNA, the CDR3 is TGCGCCAGCAGTGAGGCGATAGGGGGCTATGAGCAGTTCTTC.